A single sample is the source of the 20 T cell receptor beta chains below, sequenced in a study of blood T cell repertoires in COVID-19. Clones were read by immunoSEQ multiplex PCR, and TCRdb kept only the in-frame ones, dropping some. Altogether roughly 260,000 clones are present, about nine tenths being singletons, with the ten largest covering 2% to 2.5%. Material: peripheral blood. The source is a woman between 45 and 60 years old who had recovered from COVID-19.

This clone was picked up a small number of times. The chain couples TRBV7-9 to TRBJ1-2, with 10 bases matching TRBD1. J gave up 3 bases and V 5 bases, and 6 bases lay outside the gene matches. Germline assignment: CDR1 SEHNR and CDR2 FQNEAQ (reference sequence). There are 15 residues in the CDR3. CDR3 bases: TGTGCCAGCAGCGTAACCGGGACAGGGGACTATGGCTACACCTTC. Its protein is CASSVTGTGDYGYTF.

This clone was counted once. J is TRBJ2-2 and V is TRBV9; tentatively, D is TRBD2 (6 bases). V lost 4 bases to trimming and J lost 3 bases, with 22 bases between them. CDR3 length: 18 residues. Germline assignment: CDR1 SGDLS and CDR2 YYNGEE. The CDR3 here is CASSPRDFRGVDTGELFF. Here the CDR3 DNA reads TGTGCCAGCAGCCCTAGGGACTTCCGAGGGGTGGACACCGGGGAGCTGTTTTTT. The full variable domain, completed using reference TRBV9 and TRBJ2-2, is DSGVTQTPKHLITATGQRVTLRCSPRSGDLSVYWYQQSLDQGLQFLIQYYNGEERAKGNILERFSAQQFPDLHSELNLSSLELGDSALYFCASSPRDFRGVDTGELFFGEGSRLTVL.

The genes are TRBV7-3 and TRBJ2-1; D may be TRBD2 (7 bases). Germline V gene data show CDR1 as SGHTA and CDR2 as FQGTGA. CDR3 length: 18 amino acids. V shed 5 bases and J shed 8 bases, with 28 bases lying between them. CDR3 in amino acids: CASSRNAGARLARDEQFF. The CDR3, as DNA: TGTGCCAGCAGCAGAAACGCGGGGGCCAGGCTAGCGCGCGATGAGCAGTTCTTC.

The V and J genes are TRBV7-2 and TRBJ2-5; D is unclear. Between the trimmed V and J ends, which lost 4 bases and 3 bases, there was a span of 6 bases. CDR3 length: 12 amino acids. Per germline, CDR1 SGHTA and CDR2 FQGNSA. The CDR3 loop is CASSSFKETQYF. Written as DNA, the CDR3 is TGTGCCAGCAGCTCATTCAAAGAGACCCAGTACTTC.

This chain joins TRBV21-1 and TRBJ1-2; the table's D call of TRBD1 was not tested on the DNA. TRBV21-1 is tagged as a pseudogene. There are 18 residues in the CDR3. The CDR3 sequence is CASTLTGTGRGLNYGYTF. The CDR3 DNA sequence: TGTGCCAGCACTTTAACCGGGACAGGGAGAGGATTAAACTATGGCTACACCTTC.

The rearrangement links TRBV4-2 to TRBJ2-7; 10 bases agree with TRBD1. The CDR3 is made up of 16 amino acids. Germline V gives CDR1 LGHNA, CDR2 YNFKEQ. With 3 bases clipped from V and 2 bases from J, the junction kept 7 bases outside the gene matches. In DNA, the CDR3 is TGTGCCAGCAGCCAGGGATTTGGGACAGGGGCCTACGAGCAGTACTTC. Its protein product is CASSQGFGTGAYEQYF.

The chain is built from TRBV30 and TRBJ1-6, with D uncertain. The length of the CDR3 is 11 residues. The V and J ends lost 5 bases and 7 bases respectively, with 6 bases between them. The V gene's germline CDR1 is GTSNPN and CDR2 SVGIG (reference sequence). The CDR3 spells CAWVLNSPLHF. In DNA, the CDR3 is TGTGCCTGGGTGCTAAATTCACCCCTCCACTTT.

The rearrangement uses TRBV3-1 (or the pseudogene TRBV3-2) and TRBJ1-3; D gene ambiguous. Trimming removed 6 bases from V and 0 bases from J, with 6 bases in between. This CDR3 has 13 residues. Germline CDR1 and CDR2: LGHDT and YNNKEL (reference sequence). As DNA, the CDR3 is TGTGCCAGCAGGCCGGGCTCTGGAAACACCATATATTTT. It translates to CASRPGSGNTIYF.

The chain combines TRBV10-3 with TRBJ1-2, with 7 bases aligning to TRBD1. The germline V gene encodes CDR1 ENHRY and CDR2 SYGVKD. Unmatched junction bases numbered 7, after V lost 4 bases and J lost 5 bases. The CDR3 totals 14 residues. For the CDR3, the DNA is TGTGCCATCAGTGGGGAACAGGGGAGGTATGGCTACACCTTC. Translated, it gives CAISGEQGRYGYTF.

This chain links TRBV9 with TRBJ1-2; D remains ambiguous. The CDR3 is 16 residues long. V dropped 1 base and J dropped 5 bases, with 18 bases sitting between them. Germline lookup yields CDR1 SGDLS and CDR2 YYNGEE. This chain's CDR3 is CASSVSSAGRGYGYTF. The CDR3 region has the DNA TGTGCCAGCAGCGTAAGTTCGGCGGGGAGAGGTTATGGCTACACCTTC.

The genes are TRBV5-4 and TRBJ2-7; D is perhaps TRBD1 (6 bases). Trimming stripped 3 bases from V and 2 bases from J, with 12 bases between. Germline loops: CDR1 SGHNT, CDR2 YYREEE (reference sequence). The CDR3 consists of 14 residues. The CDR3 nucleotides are TGTGCCAGCAGCTATACAGGGCAACCCTACGAGCAGTACTTC. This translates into CASSYTGQPYEQYF.

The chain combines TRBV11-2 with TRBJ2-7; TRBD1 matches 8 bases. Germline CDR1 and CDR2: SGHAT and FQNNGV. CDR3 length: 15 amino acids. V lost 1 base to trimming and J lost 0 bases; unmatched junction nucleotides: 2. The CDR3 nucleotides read TGTGCCAGCAGCTTAGGCAGGGGGCGCTCCTACGAGCAGTACTTC. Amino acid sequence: CASSLGRGRSYEQYF.

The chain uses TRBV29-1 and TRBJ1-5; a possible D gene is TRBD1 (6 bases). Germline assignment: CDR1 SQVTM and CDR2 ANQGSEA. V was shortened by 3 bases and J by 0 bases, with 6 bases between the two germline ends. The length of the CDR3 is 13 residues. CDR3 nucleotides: TGCAGCGTTGACAGGGGTAGCAATCAGCCCCAGCATTTT. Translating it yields CSVDRGSNQPQHF.

This CDR3 is CASSSRYTEAFF. For the CDR3, the DNA is TGTGCCAGTAGCAGCAGGTACACTGAAGCTTTCTTT. The chain carries TRBV19 and TRBJ1-1; D is undetermined. The CDR3 runs to 12 residues. V lost 6 bases and J lost 3, with 8 bases in between. Germline V CDR1 and CDR2: LNHDA, SQIVND (reference sequence).

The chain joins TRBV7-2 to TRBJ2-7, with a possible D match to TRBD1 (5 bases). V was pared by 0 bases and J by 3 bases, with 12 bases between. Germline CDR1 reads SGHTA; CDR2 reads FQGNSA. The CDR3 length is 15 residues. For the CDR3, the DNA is TGTGCCAGCAGCTTAGCGCAGGGAAGTAACTACGAGCAGTACTTC. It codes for CASSLAQGSNYEQYF.

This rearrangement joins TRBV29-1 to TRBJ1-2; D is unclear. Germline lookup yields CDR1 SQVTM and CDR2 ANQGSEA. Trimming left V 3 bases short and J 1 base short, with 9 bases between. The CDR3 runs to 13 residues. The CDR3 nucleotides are TGCAGCGTTGACGTGGAGGGTAACTATGGCTACACCTTC. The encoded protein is CSVDVEGNYGYTF.

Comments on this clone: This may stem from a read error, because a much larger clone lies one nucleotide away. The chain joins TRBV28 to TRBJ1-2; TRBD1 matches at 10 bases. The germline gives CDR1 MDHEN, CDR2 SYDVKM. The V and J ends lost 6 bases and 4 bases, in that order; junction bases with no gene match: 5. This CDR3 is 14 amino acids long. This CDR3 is CASSQGQGSYGYTF. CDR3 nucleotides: TGTGCCAGCAGCCAGGGACAGGGGAGCTATGGCTACACCTTC.

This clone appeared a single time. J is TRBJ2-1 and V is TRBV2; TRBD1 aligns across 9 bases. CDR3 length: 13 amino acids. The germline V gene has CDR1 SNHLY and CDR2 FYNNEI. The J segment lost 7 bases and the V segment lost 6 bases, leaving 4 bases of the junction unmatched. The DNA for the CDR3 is TGTGCCAGCAGGGGACAGGGTGAGAATGAGCAGTTCTTC. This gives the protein CASRGQGENEQFF.

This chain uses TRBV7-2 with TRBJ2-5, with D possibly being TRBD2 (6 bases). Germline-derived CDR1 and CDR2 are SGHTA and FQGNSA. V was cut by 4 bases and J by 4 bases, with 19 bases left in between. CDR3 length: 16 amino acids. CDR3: CASSSRGGVTPETQYF. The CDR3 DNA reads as TGTGCCAGCAGCTCGAGGGGCGGGGTGACTCCAGAGACCCAGTACTTC.

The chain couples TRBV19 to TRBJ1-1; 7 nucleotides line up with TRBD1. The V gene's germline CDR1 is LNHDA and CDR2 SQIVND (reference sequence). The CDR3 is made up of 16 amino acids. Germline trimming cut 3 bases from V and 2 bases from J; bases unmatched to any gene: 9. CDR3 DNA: TGTGCCAGTAGTATCACAGGGGCCCATAAAAACACTGAAGCTTTCTTT. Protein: CASSITGAHKNTEAFF.